This T cell receptor beta chain derives from a study of STAT5B mutations in CD4+ large granular lymphocyte leukemia. Study results and caveats: Main leukemic clonotypes were patient-specific, but around 25% appeared at low frequency elsewhere. Top patient clones used TRBV06 genes more often: 8/27 versus 2/35 in controls.

Profiled with immunoSEQ multiplex PCR; TCRdb holds only in-frame clones, not every one. This sample has fewer than 35,000 clones; roughly 65% occur once, and the top ten carry under 3.5%. CDR1 GTSNPN and CDR2 SVGIG come from the germline V gene (reference sequence). This CDR3 region has 12 residues. Healthy controls were blood donor buffy coats. In regard to this clone: Its antigen is as yet unknown.

This chain joins TRBV30 and TRBJ1-2; D is ambiguous. The sequenced material came from CD4+ T cells from blood buffy coats. The TCR was taken from a human donor in good health. This CDR3 is CALNRERRNYTF. In DNA, the CDR3 is TGTGCGCTAAATAGGGAACGTCGAAACTACACCTTC.